Below, 24 T cell receptor beta chains from the same sample are listed, as sequenced in a study of shared clonotypes between healthy human individuals. The protocol was immunoSEQ multiplex PCR, while the TCRdb copy is restricted to in-frame clones and leaves out a portion. The sample has some 680,000 clones, about 80% seen once. Sequenced material: memory CD4+ T cells sorted from blood. The subset denotes: CD45RA-negative fraction. Receptors originate from a woman aged 30 to 39 in good health.

This sequence joins TRBV2 and TRBJ2-5; TRBD1 aligns across 9 bases. Trimming removed 6 bases from V and 5 bases from J; junction bases left unmatched: 4. The CDR3 is made up of 13 amino acids. Germline assignment: CDR1 SNHLY and CDR2 FYNNEI. CDR3 DNA: TGTGCCAGCAGCGAACAGGGGGCGGAGACCCAGTACTTC. This gives the protein CASSEQGAETQYF.

The CDR3 nucleotides are TGTGCCAGTAGTATCGGAGCAGGGAAAAACTATGGCTACACCTTC. Its protein product is CASSIGAGKNYGYTF. The rearrangement joins TRBV19 to TRBJ1-2, with D possibly being TRBD1 (5 bases). The CDR3 is made up of 15 amino acids. The germline CDR1 and CDR2 sequences are LNHDA and SQIVND (reference sequence). V was clipped by 3 bases and J by 2 bases, with 13 bases between them.

The chain combines TRBV4-1 with TRBJ2-7; D not certain. With 2 bases removed from V and 6 bases from J, the gap between germline ends came to 14 bases. CDR3 length: 14 amino acids. Per the germline V gene, CDR1 is MGHRA and CDR2 is YSYEKL. The CDR3 coding sequence is TGCGCCAGCAGCCAAAAGAGGTGGGCGACCGAGCAGTACTTC. It codes for CASSQKRWATEQYF.

The CDR3 protein is CASSPRQGAGTGELFF. The CDR3 DNA sequence: TGTGCCAGCAGCCCCCGACAGGGGGCAGGCACCGGGGAGCTGTTTTTT. V usage is TRBV5-4 and J usage is TRBJ2-2, with 10 bases matching TRBD1. CDR3 size: 16 residues. CDR1 and CDR2 (germline): SGHNT, YYREEE (reference sequence). The J segment lost 4 bases and the V segment lost 4 bases, leaving 7 bases of the junction unmatched.

The chain recombines TRBV5-1 with TRBJ2-6; 7 bases align to TRBD1. J gave up 0 bases and V 4 bases, and 7 bases lay outside the gene matches. Germline V CDR1 and CDR2: SGHRS, YFSETQ. The CDR3 is 17 amino acids. The CDR3 DNA reads TGCGCCAGCAGCCGGGGACAGATGATCTCTGGGGCCAACGTCCTGACTTTC. Amino acid sequence: CASSRGQMISGANVLTF.

The count of this clone is one. J is TRBJ2-7 and V is TRBV4-1; unclear D gene. Trimming pared 1 base from V and 2 bases from J, leaving 15 bases between. The CDR3 runs to 16 residues. The germline V gene has CDR1 MGHRA and CDR2 YSYEKL. CDR3 residues: CASSQGERVKAYEQYF. The CDR3 DNA sequence: TGCGCCAGCAGCCAAGGGGAACGGGTGAAGGCCTACGAGCAGTACTTC.

The chain links TRBV7-9 to TRBJ2-7; no firm D call. From germline, CDR1 is SEHNR and CDR2 FQNEAQ (reference sequence). The CDR3 loop spans 14 amino acids. V lost 5 bases, J lost 4 bases, and 15 bases lay in between. The CDR3 bases are TGTGCCAGCAGCCGAGACAATACGGAATACGAGCAGTACTTC. This codes for CASSRDNTEYEQYF.

The rearrangement links TRBV7-9 to TRBJ2-7; D is possibly TRBD2 (5 bases). In germline, CDR1 is SEHNR, CDR2 FQNEAQ (reference sequence). Trimming pared 4 bases from V and 4 bases from J, leaving 17 bases between. The CDR3 runs 15 residues. This CDR3 is CASSYGAEKGYEQYF. The CDR3, as DNA: TGTGCCAGCAGCTATGGAGCGGAAAAGGGTTACGAGCAGTACTTC.

This chain links TRBV13 with TRBJ1-1; D is ambiguous. The CDR3 loop spans 16 amino acids. The germline gives CDR1 PRHDT, CDR2 FYEKMQ (reference sequence). The V end lost 0 bases, the J end lost 2 bases, and 13 bases lay between the germline ends. Here the CDR3 reads CASSLGLQEINTEAFF. Here the CDR3 DNA reads TGTGCCAGCAGCTTAGGCCTTCAGGAGATAAACACTGAAGCTTTCTTT. Complete variable domain (other parts from reference TRBV13 and TRBJ1-1): AAGVIQSPRHLIKEKRETATLKCYPIPRHDTVYWYQQGPGQDPQFLISFYEKMQSDKGSIPDRFSAQQFSDYHSELNMSSLELGDSALYFCASSLGLQEINTEAFFGQGTRLTVV.

V and J are TRBV6-4 and TRBJ2-7, with 7 bases aligning to TRBD1. The ends lost 3 bases at V and 7 bases at J; junction bases unmatched: 6. Germline V gene data show CDR1 as MRHNA and CDR2 as SNTAGT. The length of the CDR3 is 13 residues. The CDR3 is CASSETETGEQYF. The CDR3 nucleotides read TGTGCCAGCAGTGAGACAGAGACAGGGGAGCAGTACTTC.

The V call is TRBV5-1, the J call TRBJ2-1; D gene ambiguous. The CDR3 has 12 residues. The germline CDR1 and CDR2 sequences are SGHRS and YFSETQ. Trimming removed 7 bases at V and 13 bases at J, with 18 bases between. Written as DNA, the CDR3 is TGCGCCAGCCTACCACGAACAACTTTACAGTTCTTC. It codes for CASLPRTTLQFF.

This clone was recorded at least ten times. This chain connects TRBV7-3 to TRBJ2-1; a weak D match, TRBD1 (5 bases). The V end lost 5 bases, the J end lost 8 bases, and 16 bases lay between the germline ends. This CDR3 spans 14 amino acids. Germline assignment: CDR1 SGHTA and CDR2 FQGTGA. For the CDR3, the DNA is TGTGCCAGCAGCCAACGAACCCTAGGGGATGAGCAGTTCTTC. Translating gives CASSQRTLGDEQFF.

The chain combines TRBV19 with TRBJ2-1; the match to TRBD2 covers 16 bases. CDR1 and CDR2 (germline): LNHDA, SQIVND (reference sequence). The ends lost 4 bases at V and 8 bases at J; junction bases unmatched: 11. The CDR3 is made up of 18 amino acids. The CDR3 coding sequence is TGTGCCAGTAGTAAACACCCGGGACTAGCGGGAGGGCCGCATGAGCAGTTCTTC. As protein: CASSKHPGLAGGPHEQFF.

This chain connects TRBV7-8 to TRBJ1-4, with D possibly TRBD1 on 6 matching bases. Trimming left V 8 bases short and J 5 bases short, with 12 bases between. The CDR3 has 13 residues. Germline V gives CDR1 SGHVS, CDR2 FQNEAQ. The chain's CDR3 is CASQGQLNEKLFF. The CDR3 nucleotides read TGTGCCAGCCAGGGGCAGCTGAATGAAAAACTGTTTTTT.

The chain links TRBV19 to TRBJ2-1; 10 bases line up with TRBD2. The CDR3 length is 17 residues. The V gene end was trimmed by 7 bases and the J gene end by 0 bases; junction bases not matched to a gene: 9. The germline gives CDR1 LNHDA, CDR2 SQIVND (reference sequence). DNA of the CDR3: TGTGCCAGTAAACCCCGGACTAGCGGTAGCTCCTACAATGAGCAGTTCTTC. It encodes CASKPRTSGSSYNEQFF. Together with reference TRBV19 and TRBJ2-1, the CDR3 gives the full variable domain: DGGITQSPKYLFRKEGQNVTLSCEQNLNHDAMYWYRQDPGQGLRLIYYSQIVNDFQKGDIAEGYSVSREKKESFPLTVTSAQKNPTAFYLCASKPRTSGSSYNEQFFGPGTRLTVL.

This clone has only a few counts. J is TRBJ2-5 and V is TRBV5-1, with TRBD1 matching 7 bases. The CDR3 runs to 16 residues. Germline CDR1 and CDR2: SGHRS and YFSETQ. The trim removed 4 bases at V and 5 bases at J, leaving 14 bases unmatched. The CDR3 coding sequence is TGCGCCAGCAGCGCGGCCCCTACAGGGGTTATGGAGACCCAGTACTTC. Its protein is CASSAAPTGVMETQYF. Based on the CDR3 plus reference TRBV5-1 and TRBJ2-5, the full variable domain is KAGVTQTPRYLIKTRGQQVTLSCSPISGHRSVSWYQQTPGQGLQFLFEYFSETQRNKGNFPGRFSGRQFSNSRSEMNVSTLELGDSALYLCASSAAPTGVMETQYFGPGTRLLVL.

This chain links TRBV14 with TRBJ2-1; the D is unclear. V was clipped by 4 bases and J by 4 bases, with 11 bases between them. The CDR3 runs 14 residues. Germline lookup yields CDR1 SGHDN and CDR2 FVKESK. This chain's CDR3 is CASSRPDWYNEQFF. The CDR3 DNA sequence: TGTGCCAGCAGCCGGCCCGACTGGTACAATGAGCAGTTCTTC.

The genes are TRBV11-2 and TRBJ2-3, with 8 bases matching TRBD1. The CDR3 totals 15 residues. Trimming removed 4 bases from V and 6 bases from J; junction bases left unmatched: 9. Germline V gene lookup returns CDR1 SGHAT and CDR2 FQNNGV. CDR3 bases: TGTGCCAGCAGCTCACTGACAGGGGACTGGGATACGCAGTATTTT. Its protein product is CASSSLTGDWDTQYF.

This sequence joins TRBV29-1 and TRBJ2-5; D is perhaps TRBD1 (7 bases). Trimming pared 6 bases from V and 5 bases from J, leaving 16 bases between. The CDR3 has 13 amino acids. Germline assignment: CDR1 SQVTM and CDR2 ANQGSEA. CDR3 region: CSVGQRARETQYF. The CDR3 nucleotides are TGCAGCGTGGGACAGCGGGCAAGGGAGACCCAGTACTTC.

V usage is TRBV29-1 and J usage is TRBJ2-1, with D uncertain. The CDR3 contains 11 residues. Trimming stripped 6 bases from V and 4 bases from J, with 7 bases between. CDR1 is SQVTM, CDR2 ANQGSEA, per germline. CDR3 region: CSVTDYNEQFF. In DNA, the CDR3 is TGCAGCGTAACAGATTACAATGAGCAGTTCTTC.

This chain joins TRBV7-9 and TRBJ2-7; 8 bases align to TRBD2. The CDR3 totals 17 residues. After removal of 4 bases from V and 4 bases from J, the junction contained 15 bases not matched to a gene. The V gene's germline CDR1 is SEHNR and CDR2 FQNEAQ (reference sequence). The CDR3 here is CASSYSNTSGRKYEQYF. CDR3 coding DNA: TGTGCCAGCAGCTATTCAAACACAAGCGGGAGAAAATACGAGCAGTACTTC.

The J gene is TRBJ2-3, the V gene TRBV6-1; 10 bases are a match to TRBD2. CDR3 length: 15 residues. Looked up from germline, CDR1 is MNHNS and CDR2 is SASEGT. With V trimmed by 2 bases and J by 5 bases, 4 bases remained unmatched. The CDR3 is CASSELAGAGDTQYF. DNA of the CDR3: TGTGCCAGCAGTGAACTAGCGGGAGCCGGAGATACGCAGTATTTT.

The chain links TRBV6-1 to TRBJ1-5; D unresolved. The CDR3 is 13 amino acids. Looked up from germline, CDR1 is MNHNS and CDR2 is SASEGT. V gave up 4 bases and J gave up 4 bases, with 8 bases separating them. The CDR3 bases are TGTGCCAGCAGTGTAGAGGGAAATCAGCCCCAGCATTTT. Protein: CASSVEGNQPQHF.

The rearrangement joins TRBV5-6 to TRBJ1-4; a weak D match, TRBD1 (5 bases). CDR3 length equals 13 residues. V was shortened by 0 bases and J by 7 bases, with 7 bases between the two germline ends. Germline values: CDR1 SGHDT, CDR2 YYEEEE. In nucleotides, the CDR3 is TGTGCCAGCAGCTTGGTCGGGGCTGAAAAACTGTTTTTT. Translated: CASSLVGAEKLFF.